The rows below give T cell receptor beta chains drawn from one sample of a study of Ad26.COV2.S vaccination and SARS-CoV-2 variants. The protocol was immunoSEQ multiplex PCR, while the TCRdb copy is restricted to in-frame clones and leaves out a portion. The sample includes around 100,000 clones, 82% of them seen just once. The sequencing used peripheral blood, collected after recovery from COVID-19. The origin of the receptors is a human donor who had recovered from COVID-19. CDR3s include the opening cysteine and the closing phenylalanine or tryptophan. A D gene is named only where the DNA matches it firmly. The size entry is marked missing in some rows and otherwise reads once, few, many or a size class.

V	J	D	size	DNA	CDR3
TRBV3-1/TRBV3-2	TRBJ1-2	TRBD1	.	TGTGCCAGCAGCCAAGACGCCCCTAGCAGGGGGCAGATCTATGGCTACACCTTC	CASSQDAPSRGQIYGYTF
TRBV5-1	TRBJ1-1	.	.	TGCGCCAGCAGCTGGGGTCGAGCGGGCACTGAAGCTTTCTTT	CASSWGRAGTEAFF
TRBV11-3	TRBJ2-3	.	once	TGTGCCAGCAGCTTTAAGTTAAGGCTCCGCGCGGCAGATACGCAGTATTTT	CASSFKLRLRAADTQYF
TRBV9	TRBJ2-2	TRBD2	.	TGTGCCAGCAGCGTCCTGGCTTGGACTAGCGGGAACGGGGAGCTGTTTTTT	CASSVLAWTSGNGELFF
TRBV7-9	TRBJ2-3	.	.	TGTGCCAGCAGCTTAAGTCGGACTACAGATACGCAGTATTTT	CASSLSRTTDTQYF
TRBV7-9	TRBJ2-7	.	once	TGTGCCAGCAGCCCATCTTGGAAATACGAGCAGTACTTC	CASSPSWKYEQYF
TRBV3-1/TRBV3-2	TRBJ1-4	.	.	TGTGCCAGCAGCCCAAGAGGGAGGGAGGAAAAACTGTTTTTT	CASSPRGREEKLFF
TRBV7-8	TRBJ1-2	TRBD1	few	TGTGCCAGCAGCCTACGGACAGGCGCTAACTATGGCTACACCTTC	CASSLRTGANYGYTF
TRBV7-2	TRBJ2-3	.	few	TGTGCCAGCAGCCCCTTCTTGAGCACAGATACGCAGTATTTT	CASSPFLSTDTQYF
TRBV12-3/TRBV12-4	TRBJ2-1	.	.	TGTGCCAGCAGTTTGGGGGGTAATGAGCAGTTCTTC	CASSLGGNEQFF
TRBV27	TRBJ2-1	.	.	TGTGCCAGCAGTTCCCGGGACGTGGGGAATGAGCAGTTCTTC	CASSSRDVGNEQFF
TRBV9	TRBJ1-4	TRBD1	.	TGTGCCAGCAGCTTCCGGGACAGTGCTAATGAAAAACTGTTTTTT	CASSFRDSANEKLFF
TRBV7-2	TRBJ2-2	.	.	TGTGCCAGCAGCTTAGCGCTTACTATCAACACCGGGGAGCTGTTTTTT	CASSLALTINTGELFF
TRBV9	TRBJ1-1	.	.	TGTGCCAGCAGCGTAGGGGAAGGGAGGAATATGAACACTGAAGCTTTCTTT	CASSVGEGRNMNTEAFF
TRBV4-3	TRBJ1-4	TRBD1	.	TGCGCCAGCAGCCATAGTCTCAACAGGGGAGGTGAAAAACTGTTTTTT	CASSHSLNRGGEKLFF
TRBV6-2/TRBV6-3	TRBJ1-2	.	.	TGTGCCAGCAGTTACCAGCCGACAGACTATGGCTACACCTTC	CASSYQPTDYGYTF
TRBV6-5	TRBJ2-7	.	.	TGTGCCAGCAGCGGACACGTAACCCTCTACGAGCAGTACTTC	CASSGHVTLYEQYF
TRBV28	TRBJ1-2	.	.	TGTGCCAGCAGTTTCGTCCCATCCCTAAGTAATGGCTACACCTTC	CASSFVPSLSNGYTF
TRBV27	TRBJ2-7	TRBD1	.	TGTGCCAGCAGTAGGACAGGTTACGAGCAGTACTTC	CASSRTGYEQYF
TRBV7-2	TRBJ2-7	.	.	TGTGCCAGCAGCCTGGAGGAAGCCACGGGCTACGAGCAGTACTTC	CASSLEEATGYEQYF
TRBV28	TRBJ1-5	.	.	TGTGCCAGCAGTTTAGATCAGCCCCAGCATTTT	CASSLDQPQHF
TRBV12-5	TRBJ1-1	.	.	TGTGCTAGTGGCCTGACAGTTAGCACTGAAGCTTTCTTT	CASGLTVSTEAFF
TRBV5-6	TRBJ1-3	.	.	TGTGCCAGCAGCTTGGTCGAACGAAACACCATATATTTT	CASSLVERNTIYF
TRBV7-2	TRBJ2-3	.	.	TGTGCCAGCAGCTTATCGGCGGGACACACAGATACGCAGTATTTT	CASSLSAGHTDTQYF
TRBV5-1	TRBJ1-6	.	.	TGCGCCAGCAGCTTGCGGGGAGGAAATTCACCCCTCCACTTT	CASSLRGGNSPLHF
TRBV7-2	TRBJ2-5	TRBD2	.	TGTGCCAGCAGCTTGGGCGGGTTTAGCGGGAGGGATGGGGAGACCCAGTACTTC	CASSLGGFSGRDGETQYF
TRBV28	TRBJ2-7	TRBD1	once	TGTGCCAGCAGTTCACCCGGGACAGAGGATCGCTTCTGGTACGAGCAGTACTTC	CASSSPGTEDRFWYEQYF
TRBV3-1/TRBV3-2	TRBJ1-1	.	.	TGTGCCAGCAGCGAATTGAACACTGAAGCTTTCTTT	CASSELNTEAFF
TRBV3-1/TRBV3-2	TRBJ2-7	.	.	TGTGCCAGCAGCCAAGAAGCGGCAAAGGGCTGGTACGAGCAGTACTTC	CASSQEAAKGWYEQYF
TRBV7-3	TRBJ2-6	.	.	TGTGCCAGTCGGACGGGCGGGGCCAACGTCCTGACTTTC	CASRTGGANVLTF
TRBV7-9	TRBJ2-7	TRBD2	.	TGTGCCAGCAGCCCCGGGACTAGCGGGATTGGGAGCTCCTACGAGCAGTACTTC	CASSPGTSGIGSSYEQYF
TRBV29-1	TRBJ1-2	.	.	TGCAGCGTTGACCTCGGGAGAGGTAACTATGGCTACACCTTC	CSVDLGRGNYGYTF
TRBV27	TRBJ2-1	.	.	TGTGCCAGCAGAGCGGGTTTCTCCTACAATGAGCAGTTCTTC	CASRAGFSYNEQFF
TRBV6-5	TRBJ1-2	TRBD1	.	TGTGCCAGCAGTCCCCTGGGACAGGGCTATGGCTACACCTTC	CASSPLGQGYGYTF
TRBV7-2	TRBJ2-3	.	.	TGTGCCAGCAGCTTGGGTTCCTTGAAGCAGTATTTT	CASSLGSLKQYF
TRBV19	TRBJ2-3	.	once	TGTGCCAGTAGTATAGACAGGGGTACAGATACGCAGTATTTT	CASSIDRGTDTQYF
TRBV6-2/TRBV6-3	TRBJ2-7	.	.	TGTGCCAGCAGTTACTCGGCCCTAGCTCACGAGCAGTACTTC	CASSYSALAHEQYF
TRBV27	TRBJ1-1	.	.	TGTGCCAGCAGTTCCGGGGGCAATGGAGCTTTCTTT	CASSSGGNGAFF
TRBV20-1	TRBJ2-7	TRBD1	.	TGCAGTGCTAGTACCATTAAGGGACAGGGGGCCTGGGAGCAGTACTTC	CSASTIKGQGAWEQYF
TRBV6-2/TRBV6-3	TRBJ2-2	.	.	TGTGCCAGCAGTGCCCTCAGGAAGAACACCGGGGAGCTGTTTTTT	CASSALRKNTGELFF
TRBV11-3	TRBJ2-7	TRBD2	.	TGTGCCAGCAGCTCCAGGGGAACTAGCGGAGCGTACGAGCAGTACTTC	CASSSRGTSGAYEQYF
TRBV7-2	TRBJ2-5	.	few	TGTGCCAGCAGCCCCGACAAGGGAAAGACCCAGTACTTC	CASSPDKGKTQYF
TRBV19	TRBJ2-2	.	many	TGTGCCAGTACTATAGAAACAGAGATGACAAACACCGGGGAGCTGTTTTTT	CASTIETEMTNTGELFF
TRBV7-9	TRBJ1-1	.	.	TGTGCCAGCAGCTTAGGTTCCGGGAACACTGAAGCTTTCTTT	CASSLGSGNTEAFF
TRBV15	TRBJ2-1	TRBD2	.	TGTGCCACCAGCAGGACTAGCGGCTCCTACAATGAGCAGTTCTTC	CATSRTSGSYNEQFF
TRBV28	TRBJ2-3	TRBD2	.	TGTGCCAGCAGTCCACTAGCGGAGCTCACAGATACGCAGTATTTT	CASSPLAELTDTQYF
TRBV19	TRBJ1-2	.	once	TGTGCCACCGGGGGGGGTATCTATGGCTACACCTTC	CATGGGIYGYTF
TRBV12-2	TRBJ1-1	.	.	TGTGCAAGTCGTACGACAGCCGCTTTGAGATTGATCGAAGAAGCTTTCTTT	CASRTTAALRLIEEAFF
TRBV6-5	TRBJ2-7	TRBD1	.	TGTGCCAGCAGCGGGGACAGGGAGATGTACGAGCAGTACTTC	CASSGDREMYEQYF
TRBV27	TRBJ2-7	.	.	TGTGCCAGCAGTTTATCCCAGGCCTCCTACGAGCAGTACTTC	CASSLSQASYEQYF
TRBV7-3	TRBJ2-7	.	.	TGTGCCAGCAGCGAAACAGGGAGGCACGAGCAGTACTTC	CASSETGRHEQYF
TRBV6-5	TRBJ2-3	.	.	TGTGCAACTAGGGGGGGGGCAGATACGCAGTATTTT	CATRGGADTQYF